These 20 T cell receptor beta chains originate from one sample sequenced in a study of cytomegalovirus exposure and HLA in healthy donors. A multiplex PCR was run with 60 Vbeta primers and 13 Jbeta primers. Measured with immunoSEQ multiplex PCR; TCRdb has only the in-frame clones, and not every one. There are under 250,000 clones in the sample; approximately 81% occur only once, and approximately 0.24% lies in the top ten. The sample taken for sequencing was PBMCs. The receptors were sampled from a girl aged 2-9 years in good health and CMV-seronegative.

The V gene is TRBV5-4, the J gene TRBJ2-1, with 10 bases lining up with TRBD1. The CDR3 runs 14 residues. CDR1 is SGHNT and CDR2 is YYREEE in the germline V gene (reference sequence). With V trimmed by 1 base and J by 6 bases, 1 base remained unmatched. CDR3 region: CASSLRDRGNEQFF. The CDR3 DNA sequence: TGTGCCAGCAGCTTGAGGGACAGGGGCAATGAGCAGTTCTTC.

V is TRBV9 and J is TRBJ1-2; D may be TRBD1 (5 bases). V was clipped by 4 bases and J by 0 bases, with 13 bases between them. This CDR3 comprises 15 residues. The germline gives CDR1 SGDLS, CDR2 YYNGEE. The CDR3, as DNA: TGTGCCAGCAGCCCTTGGGGGGGGACTAACTATGGCTACACCTTC. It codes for CASSPWGGTNYGYTF.

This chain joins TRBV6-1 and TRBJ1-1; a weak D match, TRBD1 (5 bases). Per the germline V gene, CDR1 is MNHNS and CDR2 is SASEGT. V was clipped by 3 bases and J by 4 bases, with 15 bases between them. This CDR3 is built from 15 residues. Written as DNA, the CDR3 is TGTGCCAGCAGTGACTATCGGGGGAGGGGCACTGAAGCTTTCTTT. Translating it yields CASSDYRGRGTEAFF.

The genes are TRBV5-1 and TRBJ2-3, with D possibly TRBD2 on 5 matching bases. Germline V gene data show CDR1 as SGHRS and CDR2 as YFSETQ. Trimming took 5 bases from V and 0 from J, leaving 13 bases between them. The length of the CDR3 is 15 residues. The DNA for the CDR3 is TGCGCCAGCAGGGAGGACCCCGATAGCACAGATACGCAGTATTTT. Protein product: CASREDPDSTDTQYF.

The CDR3 sequence: CASSFTDRDEQYF. The CDR3 region has the DNA TGCGCCAGCAGCTTTACGGACAGGGACGAGCAGTACTTC. The V and J genes are TRBV5-1 and TRBJ2-7, with TRBD1 identical over 8 bases. The CDR3 extends over 13 amino acids. Trimming removed 2 bases from V and 5 bases from J; junction bases left unmatched: 3. Germline CDR1 reads SGHRS; CDR2 reads YFSETQ.

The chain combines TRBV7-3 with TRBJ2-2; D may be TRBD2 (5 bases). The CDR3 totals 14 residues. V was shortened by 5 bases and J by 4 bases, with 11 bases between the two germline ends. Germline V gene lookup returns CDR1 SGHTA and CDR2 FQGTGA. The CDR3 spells CASSNALVTGELFF. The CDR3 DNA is TGTGCCAGCAGCAATGCACTAGTCACCGGGGAGCTGTTTTTT.

The CDR3 DNA reads as TGTGCCAGCAGTTACGGGGCAGGGACAGTTTACAATGAGCAGTTCTTC. It specifies CASSYGAGTVYNEQFF. The genes are TRBV6-5 and TRBJ2-1; 7 bases are shared with TRBD1. The V gene's germline CDR1 is MNHEY and CDR2 SVGAGI. CDR3 length: 16 residues. V gave up 2 bases and J gave up 4 bases; unmatched junction bases: 8.

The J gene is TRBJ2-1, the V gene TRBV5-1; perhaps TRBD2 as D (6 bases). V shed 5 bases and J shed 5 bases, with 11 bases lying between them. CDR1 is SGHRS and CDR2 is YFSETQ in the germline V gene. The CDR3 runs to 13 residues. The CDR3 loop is CASRLARDNEQFF. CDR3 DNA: TGCGCCAGCAGGCTAGCGAGGGACAATGAGCAGTTCTTC.

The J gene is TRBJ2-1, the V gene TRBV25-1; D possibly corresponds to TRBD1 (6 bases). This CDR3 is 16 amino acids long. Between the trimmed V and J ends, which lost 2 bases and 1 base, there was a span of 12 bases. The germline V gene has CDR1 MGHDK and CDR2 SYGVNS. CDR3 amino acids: CASSEGRGISYNEQFF. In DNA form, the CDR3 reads TGTGCCAGCAGTGAAGGCAGGGGAATTTCCTACAATGAGCAGTTCTTC.

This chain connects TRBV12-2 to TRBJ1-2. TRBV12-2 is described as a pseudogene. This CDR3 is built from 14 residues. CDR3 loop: CASRLGPEIYGYTF. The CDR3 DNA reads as TGTGCAAGTCGCTTAGGACCGGAGATCTATGGCTACACCTTC.

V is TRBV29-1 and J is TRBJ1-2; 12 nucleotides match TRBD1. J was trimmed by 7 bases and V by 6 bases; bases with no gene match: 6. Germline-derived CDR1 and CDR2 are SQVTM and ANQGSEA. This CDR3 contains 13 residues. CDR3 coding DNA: TGCAGCGTCCGGGACAGGGGGCGAAGTGGCTACACCTTC. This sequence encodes CSVRDRGRSGYTF.

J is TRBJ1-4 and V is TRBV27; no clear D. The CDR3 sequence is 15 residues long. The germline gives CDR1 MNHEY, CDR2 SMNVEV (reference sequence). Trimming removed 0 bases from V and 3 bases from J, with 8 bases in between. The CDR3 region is CASSLSRRSNEKLFF. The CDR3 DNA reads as TGTGCCAGCAGTTTATCGAGGCGATCTAATGAAAAACTGTTTTTT.

The chain's CDR3 is CAWRQGPNGYTF. DNA of the CDR3: TGTGCCTGGAGGCAGGGCCCCAATGGCTACACCTTC. The chain uses TRBV30 and TRBJ1-2; D might be TRBD1 (5 bases). The germline V gene encodes CDR1 GTSNPN and CDR2 SVGIG (reference sequence). The CDR3 spans 12 residues. Trimming stripped 3 bases from V and 6 bases from J, with 11 bases between.

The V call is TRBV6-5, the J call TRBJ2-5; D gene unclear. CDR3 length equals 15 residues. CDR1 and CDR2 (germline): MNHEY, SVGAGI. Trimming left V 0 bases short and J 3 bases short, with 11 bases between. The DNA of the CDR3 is TGTGCCAGCAGTTACTCGGCAACAGTCAAAGAGACCCAGTACTTC. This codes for CASSYSATVKETQYF.

The CDR3 loop is CASSLGQGIRDEQYF. CDR3 DNA sequence: TGCGCCAGCAGCTTGGGACAGGGAATTCGAGACGAGCAGTACTTC. The V and J genes are TRBV5-1 and TRBJ2-7; 7 nucleotides line up with TRBD1. This CDR3 contains 15 residues. CDR1 is SGHRS, CDR2 YFSETQ, per germline. J was trimmed by 5 bases and V by 0 bases; bases with no gene match: 8. Drawing the rest from reference TRBV5-1 and TRBJ2-7, the complete variable domain is KAGVTQTPRYLIKTRGQQVTLSCSPISGHRSVSWYQQTPGQGLQFLFEYFSETQRNKGNFPGRFSGRQFSNSRSEMNVSTLELGDSALYLCASSLGQGIRDEQYFGPGTRLTVT.

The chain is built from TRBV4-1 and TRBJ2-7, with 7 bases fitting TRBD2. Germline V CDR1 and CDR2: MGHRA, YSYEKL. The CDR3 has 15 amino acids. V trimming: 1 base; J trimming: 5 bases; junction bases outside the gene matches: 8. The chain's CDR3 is CASSQVTGTNDEQYF. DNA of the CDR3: TGCGCCAGCAGCCAAGTCACCGGGACTAACGACGAGCAGTACTTC.

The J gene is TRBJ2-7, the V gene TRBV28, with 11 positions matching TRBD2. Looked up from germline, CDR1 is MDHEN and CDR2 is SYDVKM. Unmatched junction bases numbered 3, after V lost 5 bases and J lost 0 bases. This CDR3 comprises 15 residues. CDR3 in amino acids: CASSLAGGLSYEQYF. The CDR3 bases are TGTGCCAGCAGTCTAGCGGGAGGCCTCTCCTACGAGCAGTACTTC.

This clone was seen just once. The CDR3 coding sequence is TGTGCCAGCAGTGATTTGCCGGGACAGGGAGTAAAATCACCCCTCCACTTT. Amino acid sequence: CASSDLPGQGVKSPLHF. The genes are TRBV6-1 and TRBJ1-6; 9 nucleotides agree with TRBD1. The CDR3 runs to 17 residues. Germline CDR1 reads MNHNS; CDR2 reads SASEGT. J was trimmed by 10 bases and V by 3 bases; bases with no gene match: 13.

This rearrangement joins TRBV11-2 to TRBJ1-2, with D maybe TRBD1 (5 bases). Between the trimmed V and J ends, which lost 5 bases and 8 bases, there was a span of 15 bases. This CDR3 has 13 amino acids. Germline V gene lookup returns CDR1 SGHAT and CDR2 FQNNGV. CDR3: CASSIRGADGYTF. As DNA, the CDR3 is TGTGCCAGCAGCATTAGGGGCGCGGACGGCTACACCTTC.

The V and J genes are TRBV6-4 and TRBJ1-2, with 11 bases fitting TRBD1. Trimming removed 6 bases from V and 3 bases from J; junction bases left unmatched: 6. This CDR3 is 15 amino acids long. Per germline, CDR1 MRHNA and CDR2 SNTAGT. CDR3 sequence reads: CASRRPGQGDYGYTF. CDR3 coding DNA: TGTGCCAGCAGAAGGCCGGGACAGGGGGACTATGGCTACACCTTC.